This is a list of T cell receptor beta chains from one sample in a study of cytomegalovirus exposure and HLA in healthy donors. The assay was immunoSEQ multiplex PCR, and TCRdb's table has in-frame clones only and misses some. The sample includes 130,000 or so clones, 60% to 85% seen only once; the top ten take around 1.5%. Sequencing used PBMCs. Receptors were obtained from a woman younger than 35 in good health and CMV-seronegative. Both conserved end residues are part of each CDR3. Fields, in order: clone size, D gene, CDR3 length, V gene, J gene, CDR3 protein, CDR3 DNA. A D gene is named only where the DNA matches it firmly. Clone size is given for some rows only: seen once, a few or many times, or a class if the clone is expanded.

size: -; D: -; length: 15; V: TRBV10-2; J: TRBJ2-7; CDR3: CASRAPGQALNEQYF; DNA: TGCGCCAGCAGAGCTCCGGGACAAGCCCTCAACGAGCAGTACTTC
size: -; D: TRBD1; length: 14; V: TRBV5-1; J: TRBJ1-1; CDR3: CASSPTGYDTEAFF; DNA: TGCGCCAGCAGCCCGACAGGGTATGACACTGAAGCTTTCTTT
size: once; D: -; length: 13; V: TRBV30; J: TRBJ1-5; CDR3: CAWSINSNQPQHF; DNA: TGTGCCTGGAGTATTAATAGCAATCAGCCCCAGCATTTT
size: -; D: TRBD1; length: 13; V: TRBV5-4; J: TRBJ1-2; CDR3: CASSAGQGNGYTF; DNA: TGTGCCAGCAGCGCGGGACAGGGTAACGGCTACACCTTC
size: -; D: TRBD1; length: 16; V: TRBV25-1; J: TRBJ2-7; CDR3: CASSTLTGSSSYEQYF; DNA: TGTGCCAGCAGTACATTGACAGGGTCGTCCTCCTACGAGCAGTACTTC
size: few; D: -; length: 13; V: TRBV6-5; J: TRBJ2-1; CDR3: CASSYSMEDEQFF; DNA: TGTGCCAGCAGTTACTCGATGGAGGATGAGCAGTTCTTC
size: -; D: -; length: 13; V: TRBV30; J: TRBJ1-1; CDR3: CAWSVPGGTEAFF; DNA: TGTGCCTGGAGTGTACCGGGGGGCACTGAAGCTTTCTTT
size: -; D: -; length: 13; V: TRBV7-9; J: TRBJ1-3; CDR3: CASSLALVNTIYF; DNA: TGTGCCAGCAGCTTAGCTTTAGTAAACACCATATATTTT
size: -; D: TRBD2; length: 15; V: TRBV11-3; J: TRBJ2-3; CDR3: CASSTGLATTDTQYF; DNA: TGTGCCAGCAGCACCGGACTAGCAACCACAGATACGCAGTATTTT
size: -; D: TRBD2; length: 15; V: TRBV30; J: TRBJ2-1; CDR3: CAWSRKRGPYNEQFF; DNA: TGTGCCTGGAGTCGAAAGCGGGGGCCCTACAATGAGCAGTTCTTC
size: once; D: -; length: 15; V: TRBV5-1; J: TRBJ2-5; CDR3: CASSLTPTSLETQYF; DNA: TGCGCCAGCAGCTTGACCCCCACTAGCTTGGAGACCCAGTACTTC
size: -; D: -; length: 15; V: TRBV11-2; J: TRBJ2-3; CDR3: CASSLGSGGTDTQYF; DNA: TGTGCCAGCAGCTTAGGTAGCGGTGGGACAGATACGCAGTATTTT
size: -; D: TRBD1; length: 18; V: TRBV9; J: TRBJ2-1; CDR3: CASSPKILGAGGRHEQFF; DNA: TGTGCCAGCAGCCCGAAAATCTTGGGGGCAGGGGGCAGGCATGAGCAGTTCTTC
size: -; D: TRBD2; length: 15; V: TRBV11-2; J: TRBJ2-3; CDR3: CASSSSGFVTDTQYF; DNA: TGTGCCAGCAGCTCTAGCGGGTTTGTCACAGATACGCAGTATTTT
size: -; D: TRBD2; length: 15; V: TRBV5-6; J: TRBJ2-5; CDR3: CASSFRLAQQETQYF; DNA: TGTGCCAGCAGCTTCCGACTAGCGCAACAAGAGACCCAGTACTTC
size: few; D: -; length: 16; V: TRBV5-1; J: TRBJ2-5; CDR3: CASSPADSPYQETQYF; DNA: TGCGCCAGCAGCCCAGCGGACAGCCCGTACCAAGAGACCCAGTACTTC
size: -; D: TRBD1; length: 16; V: TRBV5-1; J: TRBJ1-1; CDR3: CASSSRDRGLGTEAFF; DNA: TGCGCCAGCAGCTCCCGGGACAGGGGGCTGGGCACTGAAGCTTTCTTT
size: few; D: TRBD2; length: 16; V: TRBV5-6; J: TRBJ2-5; CDR3: CASSTRLASFQETQYF; DNA: TGTGCCAGCAGCACGAGACTAGCGAGTTTCCAAGAGACCCAGTACTTC
size: -; D: -; length: 17; V: TRBV15; J: TRBJ2-5; CDR3: CATSRGVLGGFQETQYF; DNA: TGTGCCACCAGCAGAGGGGTTCTGGGGGGATTCCAAGAGACCCAGTACTTC
size: -; D: -; length: 11; V: TRBV30; J: TRBJ1-4; CDR3: CAWSEGQSLFF; DNA: TGTGCCTGGAGTGAGGGACAATCGCTGTTTTTT
size: few; D: -; length: 13; V: TRBV5-1; J: TRBJ1-1; CDR3: CASSMEMNTEAFF; DNA: TGCGCCAGCAGTATGGAGATGAACACTGAAGCTTTCTTT
size: once; D: TRBD1; length: 14; V: TRBV13; J: TRBJ2-1; CDR3: CASSLRDRGLSKFF; DNA: TGTGCCAGCAGCTTACGGGACAGGGGATTAAGTAAGTTCTTC
size: once; D: -; length: 15; V: TRBV7-9; J: TRBJ1-2; CDR3: CASSSRTGVRYGYTF; DNA: TGTGCCAGCAGCTCCCGTACGGGGGTTCGGTATGGCTACACCTTC
size: -; D: -; length: 13; V: TRBV5-1; J: TRBJ1-1; CDR3: CASSLDTGVGAFF; DNA: TGCGCCAGCAGCTTGGATACGGGGGTGGGAGCTTTCTTT
size: once; D: TRBD2; length: 18; V: TRBV5-1; J: TRBJ2-5; CDR3: CASLRASRLAGEGETQYF; DNA: TGCGCCAGCTTGAGGGCGTCCAGACTAGCGGGAGAGGGAGAGACCCAGTACTTC
size: few; D: -; length: 13; V: TRBV27; J: TRBJ2-7; CDR3: CASRKTANYEQYF; DNA: TGTGCCAGCAGGAAGACAGCCAACTACGAGCAGTACTTC
size: -; D: TRBD1; length: 15; V: TRBV12-5; J: TRBJ2-5; CDR3: CASGELRTGRETQYF; DNA: TGTGCTAGTGGTGAACTCCGGACAGGGAGGGAGACCCAGTACTTC
size: -; D: TRBD2; length: 18; V: TRBV4-2; J: TRBJ2-1; CDR3: CASSQDRKREESNNEQFF; DNA: TGTGCCAGCAGCCAAGATCGAAAACGGGAGGAATCGAACAATGAGCAGTTCTTC
size: -; D: TRBD2; length: 15; V: TRBV5-4; J: TRBJ2-7; CDR3: CASSLDAAGGYEQYF; DNA: TGTGCCAGCAGCTTGGATGCAGCGGGAGGCTACGAGCAGTACTTC
size: once; D: -; length: 14; V: TRBV7-6; J: TRBJ2-1; CDR3: CASSLGGEMGEQFF; DNA: TGTGCCAGCAGCTTAGGGGGAGAGATGGGTGAGCAGTTCTTC
size: -; D: -; length: 14; V: TRBV29-1; J: TRBJ1-2; CDR3: CSAISTGGRYGYTF; DNA: TGCAGCGCCATATCCACGGGGGGAAGGTATGGCTACACCTTC
size: -; D: TRBD1; length: 16; V: TRBV5-1; J: TRBJ1-2; CDR3: CASSGGMDRGPQRLTF; DNA: TGCGCCAGCAGCGGGGGAATGGACAGGGGTCCCCAACGGCTCACCTTC
size: -; D: TRBD1; length: 14; V: TRBV19; J: TRBJ1-4; CDR3: CASSPRTGTEKLFF; DNA: TGTGCCAGTAGTCCTCGGACAGGGACTGAAAAACTGTTTTTT
size: -; D: -; length: 15; V: TRBV7-2; J: TRBJ1-1; CDR3: CASSRRAGAAPEAFF; DNA: TGTGCCAGCAGCCGTAGGGCCGGAGCGGCCCCTGAAGCTTTCTTT
size: few; D: TRBD2; length: 14; V: TRBV6-5; J: TRBJ2-3; CDR3: CASRPGLLSDTQYF; DNA: TGTGCCAGCAGGCCGGGACTACTCTCGGATACGCAGTATTTT
size: once; D: TRBD1; length: 15; V: TRBV6-1; J: TRBJ2-7; CDR3: CASSRTGGISYEQYF; DNA: TGTGCCAGCAGCCGGACAGGGGGCATCTCCTACGAGCAGTACTTC
size: -; D: -; length: 14; V: TRBV11-2; J: TRBJ2-7; CDR3: CASSFETSYYEQYF; DNA: TGTGCCAGCAGCTTCGAGACTTCCTACTACGAGCAGTACTTC
size: -; D: -; length: 14; V: TRBV5-6; J: TRBJ1-5; CDR3: CASSLAGGNQPQHF; DNA: TGTGCCAGCAGCTTGGCCGGGGGGAATCAGCCCCAGCATTTT
size: -; D: -; length: 16; V: TRBV6-1; J: TRBJ1-6; CDR3: CASSERDDGRNSPLHF; DNA: TGTGCCAGCAGTGAGCGGGACGACGGTAGGAATTCACCCCTCCACTTT
size: -; D: TRBD2; length: 16; V: TRBV5-4; J: TRBJ2-5; CDR3: CASSLGGTSGTETQYF; DNA: TGTGCCAGCAGCTTGGGGGGGACTAGCGGGACAGAGACCCAGTACTTC
size: few; D: -; length: 13; V: TRBV5-4; J: TRBJ1-1; CDR3: CASSLATGNEAFF; DNA: TGTGCCAGCAGCTTGGCGACGGGGAATGAAGCTTTCTTT
size: -; D: -; length: 14; V: TRBV6-5; J: TRBJ2-3; CDR3: CASNKRGWLDTQYF; DNA: TGTGCCAGCAATAAACGGGGGTGGCTGGATACGCAGTATTTT
size: -; D: TRBD1; length: 17; V: TRBV18; J: TRBJ2-1; CDR3: CASSPSVGQGHYNEQFF; DNA: TGTGCCAGCTCACCCTCGGTGGGACAGGGGCACTACAATGAGCAGTTCTTC
size: -; D: -; length: 13; V: TRBV11-2; J: TRBJ1-1; CDR3: CASSWTENTEAFF; DNA: TGTGCCAGCAGCTGGACAGAGAACACTGAAGCTTTCTTT
size: -; D: TRBD1; length: 16; V: TRBV30; J: TRBJ1-3; CDR3: CAWSPTGASSGNTIYF; DNA: TGTGCCTGGAGTCCTACAGGGGCCAGCTCTGGAAACACCATATATTTT
size: -; D: -; length: 12; V: TRBV29-1; J: TRBJ2-5; CDR3: CSVEYGSKTQYF; DNA: TGCAGCGTTGAGTACGGGAGTAAGACCCAGTACTTC
size: -; D: TRBD2; length: 15; V: TRBV12-5; J: TRBJ2-1; CDR3: CASGSSSSGSYEQFF; DNA: TGTGCTAGTGGCTCGTCTAGTAGCGGGAGCTATGAGCAGTTCTTC
size: few; D: TRBD2; length: 17; V: TRBV15; J: TRBJ2-1; CDR3: CATSRVGRDYRYNEQFF; DNA: TGTGCCACCAGCAGAGTCGGCCGGGACTACCGGTACAATGAGCAGTTCTTC
size: -; D: -; length: 15; V: TRBV9; J: TRBJ2-5; CDR3: CASSVGVAGQETQYF; DNA: TGTGCCAGCAGCGTAGGAGTAGCGGGACAGGAGACCCAGTACTTC
size: -; D: -; length: 15; V: TRBV9; J: TRBJ1-4; CDR3: CASSTHSGGDEKLFF; DNA: TGTGCCAGCAGCACCCATTCCGGGGGGGATGAAAAACTGTTTTTT
size: -; D: TRBD2; length: 15; V: TRBV27; J: TRBJ2-6; CDR3: CASGRGSSGANVLTF; DNA: TGTGCCAGCGGGCGGGGGTCCTCTGGGGCCAACGTCCTGACTTTC
size: -; D: -; length: 14; V: TRBV9; J: TRBJ1-1; CDR3: CASSVGRENTEAFF; DNA: TGTGCCAGCAGCGTAGGACGGGAGAACACTGAAGCTTTCTTT
size: -; D: -; length: 10; V: TRBV5-1; J: TRBJ1-2; CDR3: CASHKDGYTF; DNA: TGCGCCAGCCACAAAGATGGCTACACCTTC